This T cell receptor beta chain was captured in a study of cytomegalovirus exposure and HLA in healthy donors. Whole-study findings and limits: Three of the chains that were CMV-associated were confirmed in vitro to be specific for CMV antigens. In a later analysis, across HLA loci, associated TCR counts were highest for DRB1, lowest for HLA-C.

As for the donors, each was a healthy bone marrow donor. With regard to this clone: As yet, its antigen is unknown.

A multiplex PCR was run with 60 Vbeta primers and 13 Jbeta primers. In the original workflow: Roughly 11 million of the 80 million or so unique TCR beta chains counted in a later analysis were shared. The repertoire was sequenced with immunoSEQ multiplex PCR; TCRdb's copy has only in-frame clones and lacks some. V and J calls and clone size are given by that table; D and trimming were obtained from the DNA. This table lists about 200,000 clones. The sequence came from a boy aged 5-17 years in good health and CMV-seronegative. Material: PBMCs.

CDR3 nucleotide sequence: TGTGCCAGCAGGGGGGGAGCTTTCTTT. Translated, it gives CASRGGAFF. J is TRBJ1-1 and V is TRBV6-1, with a possible D match to TRBD1 (5 bases). V was cut by 6 bases and J by 10 bases, with 6 bases left in between. CDR1 and CDR2 (germline): MNHNS, SASEGT. This CDR3 has 9 residues.